The sequence of this T cell receptor (beta chain) was determined in a study of cytomegalovirus exposure and HLA in healthy donors. In the PCR, 60 Vbeta and 13 Jbeta primers were used. Sequenced by immunoSEQ multiplex PCR; TCRdb stores in-frame clones only, minus some. The sample lists roughly 99,000 clones, around three quarters occurring once. The CDR3 runs 15 residues. The germline V gene encodes CDR1 MGHRA and CDR2 YSYEKL. Trimming left V 0 bases short and J 1 base short, with 9 bases between. This rearrangement joins TRBV4-1 to TRBJ1-1, with a possible D match to TRBD1 (5 bases). This TCR derives from a male donor in good health and CMV-seropositive. The sequencing sample was made of PBMCs. The CDR3 loop reads CASSQDQGSNTEAFF. CDR3 coding DNA: TGCGCCAGCAGCCAAGACCAGGGATCGAACACTGAAGCTTTCTTT.